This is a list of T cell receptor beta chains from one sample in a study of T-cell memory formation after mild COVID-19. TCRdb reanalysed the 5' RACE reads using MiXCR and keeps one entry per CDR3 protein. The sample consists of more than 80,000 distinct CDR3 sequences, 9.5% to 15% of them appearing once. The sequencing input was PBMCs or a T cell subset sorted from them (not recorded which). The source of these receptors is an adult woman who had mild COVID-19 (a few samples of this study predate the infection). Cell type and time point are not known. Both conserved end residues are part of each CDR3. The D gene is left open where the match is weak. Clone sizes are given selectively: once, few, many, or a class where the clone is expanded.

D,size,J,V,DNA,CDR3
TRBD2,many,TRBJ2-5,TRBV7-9,TGTGCCAGCAGTTCGGCAGCGGGAGGTCGGGAGACCCAGTACTTC,CASSSAAGGRETQYF
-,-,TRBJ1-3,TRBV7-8,TGTGCCAGCAGCTCTCAAACAAGAAACACCATATATTTT,CASSSQTRNTIYF
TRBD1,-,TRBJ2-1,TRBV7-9,TGTGCCAGCAGCGCCCGGGACAGGATTTACAATGAGCAGTTCTTC,CASSARDRIYNEQFF
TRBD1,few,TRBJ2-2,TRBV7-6,TGTGCCAGCAGCCCCCTGAGGGGACAGGAGGCCACCGGGGAGCTGTTTTTT,CASSPLRGQEATGELFF
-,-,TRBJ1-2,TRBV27,TGTGCCAGTTTCCCACGGGGGCACCCTAACTATGGCTACACCTTC,CASFPRGHPNYGYTF
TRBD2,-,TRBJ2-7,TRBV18,TGTGCCAGCTCACCAATAGCGGGTAGCTCCTACGAGCAGTACTTC,CASSPIAGSSYEQYF
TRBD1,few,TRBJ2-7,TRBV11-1,TGTGCCAGCAGCGCTCCGGGACAGGGCCTCTACGAGCAGTACTTC,CASSAPGQGLYEQYF
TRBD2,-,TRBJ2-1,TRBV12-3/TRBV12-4,TGTGCCAGCAGCACCGGGACTAGCGTGTTCTTC,CASSTGTSVFF
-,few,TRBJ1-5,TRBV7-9,TGTGCCAGCAGCCATTTCAATGGGTCAGGAAATCAGCCCCAGCATTTT,CASSHFNGSGNQPQHF
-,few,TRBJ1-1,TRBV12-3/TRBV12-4,TGTGCCAGCAGTCTAGGGAGTGAAGCTTTCTTT,CASSLGSEAFF
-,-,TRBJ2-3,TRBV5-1,TGCGCCAGCAGCTCCCGAGATACGCAGTATTTT,CASSSRDTQYF
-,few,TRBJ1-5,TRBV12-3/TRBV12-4,TGTGCCAGCAGCTCAGGGTACAATCAGCCCCAGCATTTT,CASSSGYNQPQHF
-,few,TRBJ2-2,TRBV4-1,TGCGCGAGTTGGGACTTTAACACCGGGGAGCTGTTTTTT,CASWDFNTGELFF
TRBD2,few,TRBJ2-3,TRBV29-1,TGCAGCGTTCGGGGGGGGCGAGATTACACAGATACGCAGTATTTT,CSVRGGRDYTDTQYF
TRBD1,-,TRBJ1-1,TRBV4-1,TGCGCCAGCAGCGGAAACAGGGGTGACACTGAAGCTTTCTTT,CASSGNRGDTEAFF
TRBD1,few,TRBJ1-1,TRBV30,TGTGCCTGGAGTGTCCTTCTTGGACAGGGGGCTGAAGCTTTCTTT,CAWSVLLGQGAEAFF
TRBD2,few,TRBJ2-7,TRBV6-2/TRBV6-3,TGTGCCAGCAGTGTGGGACTAGTGGCCTACGAGCAGTACTTC,CASSVGLVAYEQYF
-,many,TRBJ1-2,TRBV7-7,TGTGCTAGCACTTCGGGGAAGGACAGCCAACTCTATGGCTACACCTTC,CASTSGKDSQLYGYTF
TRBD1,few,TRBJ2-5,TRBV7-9,TGTGCCAGCAGCTCCCGGGACAGGGGGCCGCAAGAGACCCAGTACTTC,CASSSRDRGPQETQYF
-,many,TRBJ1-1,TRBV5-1,TGCGCCAGCAGCTATAAAGAGGTGGTCAACACTGAAGCTTTCTTT,CASSYKEVVNTEAFF
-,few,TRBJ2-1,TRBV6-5,TGTGCCAGCGCTTTCTACAATGAGCAGTTCTTC,CASAFYNEQFF
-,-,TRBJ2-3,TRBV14,TGTGCCAGCAGCCTGTTCACGGATAGTGGCACAGATACGCAGTATTTT,CASSLFTDSGTDTQYF
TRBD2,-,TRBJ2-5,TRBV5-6,TGTGCCAGCAGCGATGGACTAGCGGGGGGATGGGAGACCCAGTACTTC,CASSDGLAGGWETQYF
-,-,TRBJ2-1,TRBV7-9,TGTGCCAGCAGCCCCAGCCCCCGGACGATCTACAATGAGCAGTTCTTC,CASSPSPRTIYNEQFF
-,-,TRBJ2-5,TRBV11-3,TGTGCCAGCACCGAGGTACAGGGAGGAGAGACCCAGTACTTC,CASTEVQGGETQYF
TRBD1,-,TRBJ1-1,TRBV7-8,TGTGCCAGCAGCTTTCCAGGACAGGCAGGTGGGACTGAAGCTTTCTTT,CASSFPGQAGGTEAFF
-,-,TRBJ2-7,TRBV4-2,TGTGCCAGCAGCCAAGGCGCCTACGAGCAGTACTTC,CASSQGAYEQYF
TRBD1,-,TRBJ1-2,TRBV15,TGTGCCACCAGCAGGGCCACGACAGGGGAGGGTGGCTACACCTTC,CATSRATTGEGGYTF
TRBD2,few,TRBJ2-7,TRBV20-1,TGCAGTGCTACCAGCGGGGTAGCCTACGAGCAGTACTTC,CSATSGVAYEQYF
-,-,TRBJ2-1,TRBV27,TGTGCCAGCACCCATGGGGCCGCTAACTTCAATGAGCAGTTCTTC,CASTHGAANFNEQFF
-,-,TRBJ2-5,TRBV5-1,TGCGCCAGCAGCTTGGGGCCCCCTAGCCAGTTGGAGACCCAGTACTTC,CASSLGPPSQLETQYF
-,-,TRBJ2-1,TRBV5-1,TGCGCCAGCAGCTACTTCGGGGGGCGCGATGAGCAGTTCTTC,CASSYFGGRDEQFF
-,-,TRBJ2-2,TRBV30,TGTGCCTGGAGTACCCCCGGGGAGCTGTTTTTT,CAWSTPGELFF
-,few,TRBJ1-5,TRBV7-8,TGTGCCAGCAGCTCCGCCGGACCGCAGCCCCAGCATTTT,CASSSAGPQPQHF
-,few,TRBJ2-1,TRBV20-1,TGCAGTGCTAGAGTCCCAGCCCCTACGGATGAGGTTTGGGCCTACAATGAGCAGTTCTTC,CSARVPAPTDEVWAYNEQFF
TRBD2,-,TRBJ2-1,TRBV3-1,TGTGCCAGCCAGCCGGGACTAGCGGCCTACAATGAGCAGTTCTTC,CASQPGLAAYNEQFF
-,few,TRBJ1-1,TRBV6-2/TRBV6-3,TGTGCCAGCACGAATTTCGCCGGAGCTCGGCCTGAAGCTTTCTTT,CASTNFAGARPEAFF
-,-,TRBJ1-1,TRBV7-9,TGTGCCATCCGTGATCAGAACACTGAAGCTTTCTTT,CAIRDQNTEAFF
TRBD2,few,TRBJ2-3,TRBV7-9,TGTGCCAGCAGCTCCATAGCGGGGGGGGTCGATACGCAGTATTTT,CASSSIAGGVDTQYF
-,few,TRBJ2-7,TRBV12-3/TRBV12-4,TGTGCCAGCAGTGGGGGAGTTCGGGTTTACGAGCAGTACTTC,CASSGGVRVYEQYF
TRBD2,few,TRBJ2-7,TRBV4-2,TGTGCCAGCAGCCAAGAGGGAGGGAGAACCTACGAGCAGTACTTC,CASSQEGGRTYEQYF
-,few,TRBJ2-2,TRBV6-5,TGTGCCAGCAGTTACTGGTCGGGAACCGGGGAGCTGTTTTTT,CASSYWSGTGELFF